Shown below are 22 T cell receptor beta chains from a single sample sequenced in a study of shared clonotypes between healthy human individuals. The table came from immunoSEQ multiplex PCR; TCRdb's copy has only in-frame clones and leaves some out. The sample has around 600,000 clones, approximately 97% seen once. Sequencing was performed on naive CD4+ T cells sorted from blood. Subset described: CD45RA+ positively selected. The receptors shown here come from a woman in her 30s in good health.

The chain has TRBV11-2 and TRBJ2-7; D unclear. V shed 4 bases and J shed 5 bases, with 9 bases lying between them. The length of the CDR3 is 12 residues. CDR1 and CDR2 from the germline V gene are SGHAT and FQNNGV. This CDR3 is CASSSGLHEQYF. The CDR3 DNA sequence: TGTGCCAGCAGCTCCGGCCTACACGAGCAGTACTTC.

The chain is built from TRBV10-3 and TRBJ2-2, with TRBD2 identical over 12 bases. Trimming took 2 bases from V and 8 from J; bases not matched to a gene: 3. The germline gives CDR1 ENHRY, CDR2 SYGVKD. The CDR3 runs 15 residues. The CDR3 DNA follows: TGTGCCATCAGTGAGGGACTAGCGGGAAAAGGGGAGCTGTTTTTT. Protein product: CAISEGLAGKGELFF.

The chain links TRBV7-8 to TRBJ2-1; 8 bases line up with TRBD2. V dropped 5 bases and J dropped 7; count of bases not matched to a gene: 13. CDR1 is SGHVS and CDR2 is FQNEAQ in the germline V gene. The CDR3 loop spans 16 amino acids. The CDR3 region is CASSLELAVSGNEQFF. CDR3 DNA sequence: TGTGCCAGCAGCCTTGAACTAGCGGTTTCAGGAAATGAGCAGTTCTTC.

The J gene is TRBJ2-7, the V gene TRBV18; the match to TRBD1 covers 7 bases. Trimming removed 2 bases from V and 5 bases from J; junction bases left unmatched: 9. The CDR3 is made up of 15 amino acids. Germline lookup yields CDR1 KGHSH and CDR2 LQKENI. Here the CDR3 reads CASSPDQGVRNEQYF. The CDR3 DNA is TGTGCCAGCTCACCAGATCAGGGGGTCCGGAACGAGCAGTACTTC.

The rearrangement uses TRBV7-2 and TRBJ2-1; 7 bases map to TRBD2. Germline V CDR1 and CDR2: SGHTA, FQGNSA. The CDR3 has 15 amino acids. The trim removed 5 bases at V and 2 bases at J, leaving 6 bases unmatched. This CDR3 reads CASSLTSATYNEQFF. As DNA, the CDR3 is TGTGCCAGCAGCCTAACTAGCGCCACCTACAATGAGCAGTTCTTC. Full variable domain (outside the CDR3, taken from reference TRBV7-2 and TRBJ2-1): GAGVSQSPSNKVTEKGKDVELRCDPISGHTALYWYRQSLGQGLEFLIYFQGNSAPDKSGLPSDRFSAERTGGSVSTLTIQRTQQEDSAVYLCASSLTSATYNEQFFGPGTRLTVL.

This chain links TRBV5-1 with TRBJ1-1; D is possibly TRBD1 (6 bases). Germline values: CDR1 SGHRS, CDR2 YFSETQ. The length of the CDR3 is 14 residues. V was cut by 0 bases and J by 5 bases, with 11 bases left in between. CDR3 sequence reads: CASSLAQQGTEAFF. CDR3 nucleotide sequence: TGCGCCAGCAGCTTGGCTCAACAGGGAACTGAAGCTTTCTTT. Full variable domain (rest looked up from reference TRBV5-1 and TRBJ1-1): KAGVTQTPRYLIKTRGQQVTLSCSPISGHRSVSWYQQTPGQGLQFLFEYFSETQRNKGNFPGRFSGRQFSNSRSEMNVSTLELGDSALYLCASSLAQQGTEAFFGQGTRLTVV.

This chain uses TRBV30 with TRBJ2-3; possible D gene TRBD2, 6 bases. This CDR3 region has 15 residues. V was shortened by 4 bases and J by 4 bases, with 18 bases between the two germline ends. CDR1 and CDR2 from the germline V gene are GTSNPN and SVGIG (reference sequence). The CDR3 loop is CAWNPNGRVSDTQYF. CDR3 sequence (DNA): TGTGCCTGGAATCCCAACGGGAGAGTATCAGATACGCAGTATTTT.

The J gene is TRBJ1-4, the V gene TRBV7-9; TRBD1 matches 7 bases. In germline, CDR1 is SEHNR, CDR2 FQNEAQ (reference sequence). The CDR3 length is 16 residues. V shed 2 bases, J shed 4 bases, and the junction held 7 bases outside the gene matches. CDR3 region: CASSLRQGGRNEKLFF. The CDR3 DNA reads TGTGCCAGCAGCTTACGACAGGGAGGTCGTAATGAAAAACTGTTTTTT.

The rearrangement joins TRBV7-2 to TRBJ2-2, with D perhaps TRBD2 (5 bases). Trimming removed 3 bases at V and 5 bases at J, with 13 bases between. The germline V gene has CDR1 SGHTA and CDR2 FQGNSA. This CDR3 comprises 15 residues. CDR3 sequence: CASSFDLTGTGELFF. Written as DNA, the CDR3 is TGTGCCAGCAGCTTCGATCTAACGGGGACCGGGGAGCTGTTTTTT.

This clone was recorded once. The chain links TRBV28 to TRBJ2-1; D could derive from TRBD1 or TRBD2 (5 bases each). Trimming removed 7 bases from V and 2 bases from J, with 15 bases in between. Germline assignment: CDR1 MDHEN and CDR2 SYDVKM. This CDR3 comprises 15 residues. This CDR3 is CASKQLGTAYNEQFF. In nucleotides, the CDR3 is TGTGCCAGCAAACAACTCGGGACGGCCTACAATGAGCAGTTCTTC.

This chain connects TRBV6-6 to TRBJ2-5, with D maybe TRBD1 (5 bases). The assigned J gene may be wrong: the sequence end matches TRBJ2-7 better. The CDR3 totals 15 residues. The germline gives CDR1 MNHNY, CDR2 SVGAGI (reference sequence). The CDR3 DNA sequence: TGTGCCAGCAGTTATTTCGACAGAAGCTCCTACGAGCAGTACTTC. Protein sequence: CASSYFDRSSYEQYF.

Written as DNA, the CDR3 is TGCGCCAGCAGCTTAACAGGGGATCAGCCCCAGCATTTT. Protein: CASSLTGDQPQHF. The chain recombines TRBV5-1 with TRBJ1-5; 7 bases agree with TRBD1. The CDR3 is 13 residues long. Germline lookup yields CDR1 SGHRS and CDR2 YFSETQ. Trimming removed 2 bases from V and 5 bases from J; junction bases left unmatched: 1.

J is TRBJ2-1 and V is TRBV9; 7 bases are shared with TRBD2. Germline-derived CDR1 and CDR2 are SGDLS and YYNGEE. Germline trimming cut 6 bases from V and 1 base from J; bases unmatched to any gene: 7. The CDR3 runs 15 residues. In DNA form, the CDR3 reads TGTGCCAGCACCGCGGGGGTGGGGTCCTACAATGAGCAGTTCTTC. This codes for CASTAGVGSYNEQFF.

J is TRBJ1-4 and V is TRBV5-1; weak D call: TRBD1 (5 bases). Looked up from germline, CDR1 is SGHRS and CDR2 is YFSETQ. Deletions cut 1 base from V and 7 bases from J, with 11 bases between. This CDR3 comprises 14 residues. The CDR3 DNA reads as TGCGCCAGCAGCTTGCAGGGCCCGGGTGAAAAACTGTTTTTT. This encodes CASSLQGPGEKLFF.

The V gene is TRBV6-5, the J gene TRBJ1-4; D may be TRBD1 (5 bases). The CDR3 is made up of 15 amino acids. Germline CDR1 MNHEY, CDR2 SVGAGI. Trimming pared 0 bases from V and 4 bases from J, leaving 9 bases between. CDR3 DNA: TGTGCCAGCAGTTACTCGGTTCAGGGTAATGAAAAACTGTTTTTT. It codes for CASSYSVQGNEKLFF.

This clone showed up just a few times. The gene calls are TRBV28 and TRBJ1-4; D is unresolved. This CDR3 comprises 11 residues. V was cut by 9 bases and J by 10 bases, with 12 bases left in between. Germline assignment: CDR1 MDHEN and CDR2 SYDVKM. CDR3 amino acids: CASSNSGKLFF. The CDR3 nucleotides are TGTGCCAGTTCCAACTCGGGAAAACTGTTTTTT.

This clone was picked up a small number of times. V gene TRBV2 combines with J gene TRBJ1-4, with 10 bases lining up with TRBD1. Germline trimming cut 7 bases from V and 8 bases from J; bases unmatched to any gene: 7. Germline CDR1 is SNHLY and CDR2 is FYNNEI. This CDR3 has 14 residues. CDR3 nucleotide sequence: TGTGCCAGCATCACAGACAGGGGGCGAGAAAAACTGTTTTTT. Protein product: CASITDRGREKLFF.

The V and J genes are TRBV28 and TRBJ1-5; D perhaps matches TRBD1 (6 bases). Germline V gene data show CDR1 as MDHEN and CDR2 as SYDVKM. CDR3 size: 12 residues. V shed 7 bases and J shed 9 bases, with 13 bases lying between them. The CDR3 region has the DNA TGTGCCAGCACCTCACCGGACAGGCCCCAGCATTTT. Translation gives CASTSPDRPQHF. The full variable domain, with the rest looked up from reference TRBV28 and TRBJ1-5, is DVKVTQSSRYLVKRTGEKVFLECVQDMDHENMFWYRQDPGLGLRLIYFSYDVKMKEKGDIPEGYSVSREKKERFSLILESASTNQTSMYLCASTSPDRPQHFGDGTRLSIL.

The CDR3 DNA reads as TGTGCCAGCAGTTTCCTGCCGGGACAGGGTAATGAAAAACTGTTTTTT. It specifies CASSFLPGQGNEKLFF. The chain combines TRBV28 with TRBJ1-4, with TRBD1 matching 9 bases. The V segment lost 3 bases and the J segment 4 bases; nucleotides outside the gene matches: 6. The CDR3 spans 16 residues. Germline CDR1 MDHEN, CDR2 SYDVKM.

The chain uses TRBV5-4 and TRBJ1-1; no firm D call. Per the germline V gene, CDR1 is SGHNT and CDR2 is YYREEE (reference sequence). This CDR3 has 14 amino acids. V shed 1 base and J shed 3 bases, with 10 bases lying between them. CDR3 in amino acids: CASSLLIRDTEAFF. The CDR3 coding sequence is TGTGCCAGCAGCTTGCTAATACGGGACACTGAAGCTTTCTTT.

V gene TRBV5-1 combines with J gene TRBJ1-4, with 9 bases that match TRBD1. The CDR3 is 16 residues long. The V segment lost 0 bases and the J segment 2 bases; nucleotides outside the gene matches: 2. The V gene's germline CDR1 is SGHRS and CDR2 YFSETQ. The CDR3 loop reads CASSLGQGVTNEKLFF. As DNA, the CDR3 is TGCGCCAGCAGCTTGGGACAGGGGGTTACTAATGAAAAACTGTTTTTT. Filled out from reference TRBV5-1 and TRBJ1-4, the complete variable domain reads KAGVTQTPRYLIKTRGQQVTLSCSPISGHRSVSWYQQTPGQGLQFLFEYFSETQRNKGNFPGRFSGRQFSNSRSEMNVSTLELGDSALYLCASSLGQGVTNEKLFFGSGTQLSVL.

This sequence joins TRBV21-1 and TRBJ1-5; TRBD1 was called by the table and not checked on the DNA. TRBV21-1 counts as a pseudogene. The CDR3 sequence is 14 residues long. Written as DNA, the CDR3 is TGTGCCAGAAATGCAGGGGGGAGCAATCAGCCCCAGCATTTT. Translated: CARNAGGSNQPQHF.